This TCR beta chain was sequenced in a study of blood T cell repertoires in COVID-19. Participants were aged roughly 18 to 90 years, lived in 24 US areas, and enrolled virtually. In its sample, this clone was seen a few times. The junction had 10 bases not matched to a gene; V was cut back by 1 base and J by 1 base. The CDR3 extends over 17 amino acids. The germline gives CDR1 SGHVS, CDR2 FQNEAQ. Only in-frame clones appear in the TCRdb table, and some are missing; sequencing was by immunoSEQ multiplex PCR. This table has fewer than 350,000 clones, approximately 90% appearing once. This clonotype was sampled from a woman in her 40s with acute COVID-19. The chain combines TRBV7-8 with TRBJ2-7; 7 nucleotides line up with TRBD1. Sequencing used PBMCs or T cells enriched from blood (not recorded which). CDR3 nucleotides: TGTGCCAGCAGCTTAGAGTTCGGACAGGCCTCATCCTACGAGCAGTACTTC. This codes for CASSLEFGQASSYEQYF. The variable domain in full, with the rest retrieved from reference TRBV7-8 and TRBJ2-7, is GAGVSQSPRYKVAKRGQDVALRCDPISGHVSLFWYQQALGQGPEFLTYFQNEAQLDKSGLPSDRFFAERPEGSVSTLKIQRTQQEDSAVYLCASSLEFGQASSYEQYFGPGTRLTVT.